These T cell receptor beta chains were read from a single sample in a study of sequential checkpoint blockade in melanoma. Sequenced by immunoSEQ multiplex PCR; TCRdb stores in-frame clones only, minus some. This sample has about 12,000 clones, with 70% to 85% found just once. Specimen: CD8+ T cells sorted from blood (inferred from file names), collected from a patient given nivolumab and ipilimumab in sequence. The receptors stem from a human donor with melanoma. Each CDR3 is given without its conserved first and last residue.

j_call,v_call,cdr3_aa
TRBJ2-1,TRBV27,ASALFDATVEQF
TRBJ2-7,TRBV6-1,ASSDSWTGESAYEQY
TRBJ2-1,TRBV7-2,ASSLAITSDNEQF
TRBJ1-6,TRBV18,ASSPGTVRSPLH
TRBJ2-7,TRBV7-9,ASSPTPDRLDIEQY
TRBJ2-3,TRBV7-9,AVPTSGGLSTDTQY
TRBJ2-7,TRBV4-3,ASSQTLARGSPEQY
TRBJ1-2,TRBV9,ASSVVDSPHRGYT
TRBJ1-6,TRBV27,ASSWDRGNSPLH
TRBJ1-4,TRBV18,ASSPSRDSFPTQSNEKLF
TRBJ1-5,TRBV19,ASSRTGYSNQPQH
TRBJ2-1,TRBV4-3,ASSQEAGGEF
TRBJ2-7,TRBV9,ASSVDWGPEQY
TRBJ2-7,TRBV9,ASSVAKDGDTTYEQY
TRBJ2-7,TRBV28,ASSTTSRETYEQY
TRBJ2-7,TRBV6-6,AAGPTFYEQY
TRBJ2-1,TRBV9,ASSVGSGGVSYNEQF
TRBJ1-5,TRBV6-5,ASNGDRGYNQPQH
TRBJ1-5,TRBV6-8,ASRRGGSNQPQH
TRBJ1-5,TRBV27,ASSLGKDSLWNQPQH
TRBJ1-2,TRBV6-5,ASSSGGSGGYT
TRBJ2-7,TRBV5-1,ASSLKQDTYEQY
TRBJ2-7,TRBV28,ASREGSYEQY
TRBJ1-6,TRBV28,ASSSRTVIYNSPLH
TRBJ1-2,TRBV6-5,ASSYSSGTNYGYT
TRBJ2-3,TRBV19,ASGLAGGSNTDTQY
TRBJ1-1,TRBV7-6,ASSLAQAHTEAF
TRBJ1-2,TRBV2,ASSRGAYGGTADYGYT
TRBJ1-5,TRBV9,ASSVEGHFNQPQH
TRBJ2-5,TRBV4-3,ASSQVLGGETQY
TRBJ1-2,TRBV6-5,ASSSVISYGYT
TRBJ2-3,TRBV11-2,ASSGDLATDTQY
TRBJ2-3,TRBV28,ASSLPPVRTSGGWKDTQY
TRBJ2-2,TRBV4-3,ASSQARGNTGELF
TRBJ1-1,TRBV7-9,ASSLAQGMNTEAF
TRBJ2-1,TRBV28,ASGSTRDEQF
TRBJ2-1,TRBV29-1,SAGLASSYNEQF
TRBJ1-1,TRBV9,ASSVEGRGTEAF
TRBJ1-1,TRBV14,ASSPKQGVMNTEAF
TRBJ1-1,TRBV4-1,ASSQEAAMNTEAF
TRBJ2-1,TRBV11-2,ASSLLAGGYNEQF
TRBJ1-2,TRBV13,ASSLGTGSYGYT
TRBJ1-2,TRBV27,ASSADISNYGYT
TRBJ2-5,TRBV4-2,ASSQTRETQY
TRBJ2-7,TRBV4-2,ASSNAGTGGHEQY
TRBJ2-1,TRBV7-2,ASSLELGASYNEQF
TRBJ1-1,TRBV6-6,ASSTGKEAF
TRBJ2-5,TRBV14,ASSLRQGLETQY